This T cell receptor beta chain came from a study of blood T cells in healthy people across ages. The trim removed 4 bases at V and 8 bases at J, leaving 11 bases unmatched. The CDR3 totals 15 residues. CDR1 is SGHRS, CDR2 YFSETQ, per germline. This clonotype has more than one count but fewer than ten. For the second PCR, which ran for about 7 to 12 cycles, a sample-barcoded 5' primer and a J-beta primer mix were used. MiXCR, run by TCRdb on the 5' RACE reads, gives a single entry per CDR3 protein. Of 1.6 million or so distinct CDR3 sequences in the sample, about 35% were seen once. The sequencing sample was made of blood. This TCR came from a woman between 25 and 40 years old in good health. The genes are TRBV5-1 and TRBJ1-3, with TRBD1 identical over 8 bases. The CDR3 region has the DNA TGCGCCAGCAGCAGTGGGACAGGCCCAGTGGACACCATATATTTT. This codes for CASSSGTGPVDTIYF.